One TCR beta chain is described in this entry. An end of the junction differs from the germline gene, which may be a read error. This entry comes from a study of blood T cell repertoires in COVID-19. Study-level information: The study drew acute and convalescent COVID-19 samples from the United States, Italy and Spain. PBMCs, B-cell-depleted T cells, or T cells were the source of the cDNA or gDNA that made up the material.

Per the study methods: Reference gene primer amplification yielded estimated nucleated cell counts. Clones were sequenced by immunoSEQ multiplex PCR, and TCRdb holds only the in-frame ones, with some missing. V, J and clone size are those of that table, while D and trimming were read from the DNA. The sample contains approximately 310,000 clones, around 87% of which appear only once. Looked up from germline, CDR1 is DFQATT and CDR2 is SNEGSKA (reference sequence). This CDR3 has 10 amino acids. The source is a woman between 45 and 60 years old who had recovered from COVID-19. The sample comprised peripheral blood. The V call is TRBV20-1, the J call TRBJ1-1; no definite D call. CDR3 residues: CSARDPSQVF. CDR3 in DNA: TGCAGTGCTAGAGATCCTAGCCAAGTTTTT.